Given below is one TCR beta chain in context. Distinct nucleotide sequences in the sample also encode this CDR3. Per the original methods: Sequence data from immunoSEQ were junction-only and lacked quality scores; consequently, filtering differed. The repertoire was sequenced with immunoSEQ multiplex PCR; TCRdb's copy has only in-frame clones and lacks some. V, J and clone size were drawn from that table, and D and trimming were deduced from the DNA. The data hold approximately 2.1 million clones, with over 85% observed a single time. This specimen belongs to a study of shared clonotypes between healthy human individuals. Germline CDR1 is SGHAT and CDR2 is FQNNGV. This CDR3 region has 13 residues. Trimming cost V 1 base and J 1 base, with 5 bases left between them.

The source is a man aged 18 to 30 in good health. Some clones in this sample may be carry-over from other donors' samples. Sequencing used naive CD4+ T cells from PBMCs. The subset here: CD45RA+ positively selected. This chain connects TRBV11-2 to TRBJ2-7, with D maybe TRBD1 (5 bases). CDR3 nucleotides: TGTGCCAGCAGCTTAGGACAGTCCTACGAGCAGTACTTC. Translation: CASSLGQSYEQYF.